This T cell receptor beta chain was found in a study of circulating and synovial CD4+ cells in juvenile arthritis. This CDR3 region has 16 residues. Germline V CDR1 and CDR2: SGHTA, FQGNSA. V shed 2 bases, J shed 1 base, and the junction held 6 bases outside the gene matches. Profiled with immunoSEQ multiplex PCR; TCRdb holds only in-frame clones, not every one. This table holds roughly 32,000 clones, about 95% found once. Notes on this clone: Its antigen is unidentified.

Study results and limitations: Diversity here was lower than in bulk blood CD4 cells. Circulating pathogenic-like lymphocytes shared a substantially higher fraction of CDR3 sequences with synovium than bulk blood. T cell genome counts differed by at least an order of magnitude between CPL and CD4 samples.

Samples derive from patients with active juvenile idiopathic arthritis. The sequenced sample was CD4+ T cells from blood. The receptor's source is a human donor with juvenile idiopathic arthritis. The J gene is TRBJ2-5, the V gene TRBV7-2, with 8 positions matching TRBD2. For the CDR3, the DNA is TGTGCCAGCAGCTTACGGGGGGGCAGGGGCCAAGAGACCCAGTACTTC. Residues: CASSLRGGRGQETQYF.